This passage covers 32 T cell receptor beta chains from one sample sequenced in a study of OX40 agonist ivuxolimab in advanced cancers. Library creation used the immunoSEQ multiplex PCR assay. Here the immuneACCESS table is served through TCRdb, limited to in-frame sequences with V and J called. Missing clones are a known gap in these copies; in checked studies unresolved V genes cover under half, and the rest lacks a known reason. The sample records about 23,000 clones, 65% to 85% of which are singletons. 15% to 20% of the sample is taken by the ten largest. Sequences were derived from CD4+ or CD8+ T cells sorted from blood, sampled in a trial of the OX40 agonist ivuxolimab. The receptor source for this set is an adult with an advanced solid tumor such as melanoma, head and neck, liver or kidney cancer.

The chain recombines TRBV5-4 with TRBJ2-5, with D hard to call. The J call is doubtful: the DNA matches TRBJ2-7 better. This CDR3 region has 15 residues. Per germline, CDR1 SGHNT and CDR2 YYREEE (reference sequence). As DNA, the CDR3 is TGTGCCAGCAGCTTGGAGGTTAACGGTGCCTACGAGCAGTACTTC. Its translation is CASSLEVNGAYEQYF.

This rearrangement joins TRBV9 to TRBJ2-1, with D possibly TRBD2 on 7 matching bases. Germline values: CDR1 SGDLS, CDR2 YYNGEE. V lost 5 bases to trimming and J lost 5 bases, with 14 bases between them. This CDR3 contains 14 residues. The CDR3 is CASRGTGGHNEQFF. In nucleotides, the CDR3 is TGTGCCAGCAGGGGGACCGGGGGGCACAATGAGCAGTTCTTC.

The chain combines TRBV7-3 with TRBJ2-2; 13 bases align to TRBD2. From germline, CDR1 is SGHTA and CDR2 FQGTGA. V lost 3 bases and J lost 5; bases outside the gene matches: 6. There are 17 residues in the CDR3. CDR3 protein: CASSLTSGGPRTGELFF. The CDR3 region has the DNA TGTGCCAGCAGCTTGACTAGCGGGGGGCCACGGACCGGGGAGCTGTTTTTT. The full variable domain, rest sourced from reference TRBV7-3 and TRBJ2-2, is GAGVSQTPSNKVTEKGKYVELRCDPISGHTALYWYRQSLGQGPEFLIYFQGTGAADDSGLPNDRFFAVRPEGSVSTLKIQRTERGDSAVYLCASSLTSGGPRTGELFFGEGSRLTVL.

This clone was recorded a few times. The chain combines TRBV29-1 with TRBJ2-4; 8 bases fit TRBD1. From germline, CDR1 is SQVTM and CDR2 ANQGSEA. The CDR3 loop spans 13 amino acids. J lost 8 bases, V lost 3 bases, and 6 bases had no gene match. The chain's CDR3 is CSVETGADDIQYF. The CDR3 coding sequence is TGCAGCGTTGAGACAGGGGCGGACGACATTCAGTACTTC.

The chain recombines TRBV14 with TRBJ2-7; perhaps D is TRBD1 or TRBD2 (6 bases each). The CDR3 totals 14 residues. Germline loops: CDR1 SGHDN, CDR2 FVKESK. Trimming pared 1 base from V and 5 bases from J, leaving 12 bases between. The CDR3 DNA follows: TGTGCCAGCAGCCAAGGGCAGGGGAGGCACGAGCAGTACTTC. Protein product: CASSQGQGRHEQYF. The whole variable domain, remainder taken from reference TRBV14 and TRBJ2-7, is EAGVTQFPSHSVIEKGQTVTLRCDPISGHDNLYWYRRVMGKEIKFLLHFVKESKQDESGMPNNRFLAERTGGTYSTLKVQPAELEDSGVYFCASSQGQGRHEQYFGPGTRLTVT.

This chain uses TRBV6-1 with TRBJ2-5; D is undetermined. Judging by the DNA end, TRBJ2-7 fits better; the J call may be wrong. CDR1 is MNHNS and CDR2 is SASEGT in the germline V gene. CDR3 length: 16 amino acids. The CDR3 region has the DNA TGTGCCAGCAGTGAATGGAGCGACACGCCGGTCTACGAGCAGTACTTC. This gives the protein CASSEWSDTPVYEQYF.

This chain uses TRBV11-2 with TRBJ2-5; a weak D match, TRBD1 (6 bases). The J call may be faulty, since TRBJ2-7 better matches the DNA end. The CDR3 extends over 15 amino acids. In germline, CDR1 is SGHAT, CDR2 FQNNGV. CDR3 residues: CASSLGRQDLYEQYF. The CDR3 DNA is TGTGCCAGCAGCTTAGGACGACAGGATCTTTACGAGCAGTACTTC.

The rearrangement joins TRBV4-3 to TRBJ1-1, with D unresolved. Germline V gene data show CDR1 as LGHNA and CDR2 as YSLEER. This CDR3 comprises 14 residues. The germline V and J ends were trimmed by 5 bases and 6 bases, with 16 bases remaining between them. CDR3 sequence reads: CASSGIDAAPEAFF. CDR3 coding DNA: TGCGCCAGCAGCGGCATCGATGCCGCGCCTGAAGCTTTCTTT.

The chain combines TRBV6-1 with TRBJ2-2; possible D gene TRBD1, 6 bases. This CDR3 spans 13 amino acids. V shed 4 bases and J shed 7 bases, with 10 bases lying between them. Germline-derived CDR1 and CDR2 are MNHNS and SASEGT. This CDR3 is CASSVGTLGELFF. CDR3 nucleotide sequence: TGTGCCAGCAGTGTAGGGACACTCGGGGAGCTGTTTTTT.

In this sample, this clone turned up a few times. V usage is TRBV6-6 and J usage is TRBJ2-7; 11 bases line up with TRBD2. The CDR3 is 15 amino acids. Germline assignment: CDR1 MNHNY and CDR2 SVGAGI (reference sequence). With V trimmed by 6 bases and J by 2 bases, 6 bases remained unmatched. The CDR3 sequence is CASSPTSGTAYEQYF. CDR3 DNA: TGTGCCAGCAGCCCGACTAGCGGGACGGCCTACGAGCAGTACTTC.

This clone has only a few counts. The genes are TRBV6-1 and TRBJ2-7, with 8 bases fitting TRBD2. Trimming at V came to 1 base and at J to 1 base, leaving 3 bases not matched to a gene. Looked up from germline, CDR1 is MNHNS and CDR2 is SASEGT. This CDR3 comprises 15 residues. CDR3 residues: CASSEETSGSYEQYF. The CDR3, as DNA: TGTGCCAGCAGTGAAGAAACTAGCGGTTCCTACGAGCAGTACTTC.

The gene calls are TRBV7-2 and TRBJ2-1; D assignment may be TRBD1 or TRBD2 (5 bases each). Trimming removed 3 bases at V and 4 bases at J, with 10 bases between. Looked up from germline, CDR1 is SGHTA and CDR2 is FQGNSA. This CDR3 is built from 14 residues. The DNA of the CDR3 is TGTGCCAGCAGCTTCCGGGACGGGTACAATGAGCAGTTCTTC. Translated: CASSFRDGYNEQFF.

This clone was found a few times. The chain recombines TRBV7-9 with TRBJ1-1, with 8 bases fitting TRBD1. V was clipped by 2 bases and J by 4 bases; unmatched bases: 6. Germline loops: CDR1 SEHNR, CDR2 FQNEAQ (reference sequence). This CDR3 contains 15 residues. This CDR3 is CASSLPDRGTTEAFF. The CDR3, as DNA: TGTGCCAGCAGCTTACCCGACAGGGGCACCACTGAAGCTTTCTTT.

CDR3 coding DNA: TGCGCCAGCACCGGACAGGGGATAAGGAATGAGCAGTTCTTC. Protein: CASTGQGIRNEQFF. The chain couples TRBV5-1 to TRBJ2-1; 9 bases line up with TRBD1. The CDR3 spans 14 residues. Germline CDR1 is SGHRS and CDR2 is YFSETQ. V gave up 6 bases and J gave up 7 bases; unmatched junction bases: 8.

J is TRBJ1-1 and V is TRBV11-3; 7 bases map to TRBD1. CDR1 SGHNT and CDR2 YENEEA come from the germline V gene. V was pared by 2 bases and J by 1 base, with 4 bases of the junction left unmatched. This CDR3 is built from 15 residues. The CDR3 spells CASSLHSGGNTEAFF. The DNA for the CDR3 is TGTGCCAGCAGCTTACATTCAGGGGGGAACACTGAAGCTTTCTTT.

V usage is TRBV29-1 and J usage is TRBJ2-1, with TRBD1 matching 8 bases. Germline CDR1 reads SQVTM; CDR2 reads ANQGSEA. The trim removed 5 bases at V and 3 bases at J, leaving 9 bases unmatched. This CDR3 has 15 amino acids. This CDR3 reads CSVPRGLADYNEQFF. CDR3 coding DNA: TGCAGCGTTCCCAGGGGGCTCGCGGACTACAATGAGCAGTTCTTC.

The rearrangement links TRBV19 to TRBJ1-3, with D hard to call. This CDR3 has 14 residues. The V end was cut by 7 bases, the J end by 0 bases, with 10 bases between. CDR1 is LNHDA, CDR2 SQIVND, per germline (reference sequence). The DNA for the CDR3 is TGTGCCAGTACCAGGCCGAGCTCTGGAAACACCATATATTTT. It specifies CASTRPSSGNTIYF.

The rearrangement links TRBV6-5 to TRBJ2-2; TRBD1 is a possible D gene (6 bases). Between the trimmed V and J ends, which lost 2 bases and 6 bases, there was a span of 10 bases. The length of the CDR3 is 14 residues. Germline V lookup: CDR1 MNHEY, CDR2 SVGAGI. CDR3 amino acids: CASSYGQGSGELFF. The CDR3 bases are TGTGCCAGCAGTTACGGTCAGGGGTCCGGGGAGCTGTTTTTT.

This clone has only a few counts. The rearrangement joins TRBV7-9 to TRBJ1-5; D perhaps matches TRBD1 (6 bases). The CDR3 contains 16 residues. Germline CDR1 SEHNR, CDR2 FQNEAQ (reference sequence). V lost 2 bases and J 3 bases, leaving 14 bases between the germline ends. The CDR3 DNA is TGTGCCAGCAGCTTATACCAGGGGTGGGCCAATCAGCCCCAGCATTTT. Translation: CASSLYQGWANQPQHF.

For the CDR3, the DNA is TGTGCCAGCAGTTTATCCCAGGGAGCGGACGAGCAGTACTTC. Its protein is CASSLSQGADEQYF. The chain recombines TRBV27 with TRBJ2-7; D could derive from TRBD1 or TRBD2 (5 bases each). CDR1 and CDR2 (germline): MNHEY, SMNVEV (reference sequence). This CDR3 is built from 14 residues. Trimming took off 0 bases at V and 5 bases at J, with 11 bases between the two ends.

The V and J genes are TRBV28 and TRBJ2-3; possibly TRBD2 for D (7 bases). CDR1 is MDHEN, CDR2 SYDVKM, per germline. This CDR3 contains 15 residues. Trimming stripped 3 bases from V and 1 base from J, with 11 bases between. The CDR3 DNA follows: TGTGCCAGCAGTTTCTACGGGGGGCGCACAGATACGCAGTATTTT. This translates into CASSFYGGRTDTQYF.

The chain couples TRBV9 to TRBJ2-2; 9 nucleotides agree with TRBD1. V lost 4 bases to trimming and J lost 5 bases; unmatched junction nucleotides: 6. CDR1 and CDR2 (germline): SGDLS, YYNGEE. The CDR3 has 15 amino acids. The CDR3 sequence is CASSQQGAGTGELFF. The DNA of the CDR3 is TGTGCCAGCAGCCAACAGGGGGCAGGGACCGGGGAGCTGTTTTTT.

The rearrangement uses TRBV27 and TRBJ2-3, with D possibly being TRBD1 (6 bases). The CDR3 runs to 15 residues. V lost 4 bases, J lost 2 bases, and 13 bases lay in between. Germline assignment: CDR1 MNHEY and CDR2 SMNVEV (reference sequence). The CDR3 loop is CASSYRTDHTDTQYF. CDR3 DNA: TGTGCCAGCAGTTACCGGACAGACCACACAGATACGCAGTATTTT.

This CDR3 reads CASSSSRSGYTF. The CDR3 region has the DNA TGTGCCAGCAGCTCTAGCAGGAGTGGCTACACCTTC. The chain uses TRBV6-1 and TRBJ1-2; D gene unclear. Germline V gene lookup returns CDR1 MNHNS and CDR2 SASEGT. The germline V and J ends were trimmed by 6 bases and 7 bases, with 12 bases remaining between them. CDR3 length: 12 amino acids.

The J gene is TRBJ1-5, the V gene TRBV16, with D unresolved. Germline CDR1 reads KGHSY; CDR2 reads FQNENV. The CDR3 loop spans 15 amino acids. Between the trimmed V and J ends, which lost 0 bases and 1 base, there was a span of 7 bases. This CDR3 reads CASSQSGGSNQPQHF. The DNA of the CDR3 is TGTGCCAGCAGCCAATCGGGAGGCAGCAATCAGCCCCAGCATTTT.

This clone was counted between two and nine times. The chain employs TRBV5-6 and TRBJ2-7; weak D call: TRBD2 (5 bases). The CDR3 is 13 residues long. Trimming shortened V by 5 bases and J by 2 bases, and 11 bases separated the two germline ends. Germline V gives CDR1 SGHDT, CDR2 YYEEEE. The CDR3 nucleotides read TGTGCCAGCAGTTATACCGGGACCTACGAGCAGTACTTC. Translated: CASSYTGTYEQYF.

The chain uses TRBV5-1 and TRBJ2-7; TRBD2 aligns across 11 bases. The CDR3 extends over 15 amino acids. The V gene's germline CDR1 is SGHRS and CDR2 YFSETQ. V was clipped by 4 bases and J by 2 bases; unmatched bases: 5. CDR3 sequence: CASSPGLAGAYEQYF. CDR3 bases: TGCGCCAGCAGCCCTGGACTAGCGGGCGCCTACGAGCAGTACTTC.

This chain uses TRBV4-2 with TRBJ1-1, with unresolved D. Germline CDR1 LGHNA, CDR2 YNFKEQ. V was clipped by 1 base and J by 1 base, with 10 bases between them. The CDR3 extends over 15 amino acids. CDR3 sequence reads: CASSQGWRSNTEAFF. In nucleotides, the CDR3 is TGTGCCAGCAGCCAAGGGTGGCGGTCGAACACTGAAGCTTTCTTT.

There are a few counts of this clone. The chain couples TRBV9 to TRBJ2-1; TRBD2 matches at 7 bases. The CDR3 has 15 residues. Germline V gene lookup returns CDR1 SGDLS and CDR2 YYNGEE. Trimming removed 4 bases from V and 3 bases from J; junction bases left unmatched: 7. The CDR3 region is CASSPSGTIYNEQFF. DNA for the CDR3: TGTGCCAGCAGCCCTTCGGGGACTATCTACAATGAGCAGTTCTTC.

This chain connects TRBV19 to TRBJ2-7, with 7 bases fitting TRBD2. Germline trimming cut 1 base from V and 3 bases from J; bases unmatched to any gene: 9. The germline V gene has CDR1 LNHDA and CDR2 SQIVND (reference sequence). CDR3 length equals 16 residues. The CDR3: CASSIVGGGSIYEQYF. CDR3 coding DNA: TGTGCCAGTAGTATAGTGGGTGGCGGGAGTATCTACGAGCAGTACTTC.

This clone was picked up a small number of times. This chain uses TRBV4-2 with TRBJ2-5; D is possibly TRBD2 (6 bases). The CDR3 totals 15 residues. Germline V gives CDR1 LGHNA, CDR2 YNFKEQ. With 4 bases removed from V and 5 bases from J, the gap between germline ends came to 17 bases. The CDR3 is CASSPIGLARETQYF. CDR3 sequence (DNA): TGTGCCAGCAGCCCCATTGGGCTAGCGAGGGAGACCCAGTACTTC.

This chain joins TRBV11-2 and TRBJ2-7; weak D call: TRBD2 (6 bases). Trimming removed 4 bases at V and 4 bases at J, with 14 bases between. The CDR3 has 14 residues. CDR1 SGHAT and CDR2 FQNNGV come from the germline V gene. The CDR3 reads CASSYPGTYYEQYF. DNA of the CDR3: TGTGCCAGCAGCTACCCCGGGACTTATTACGAGCAGTACTTC.